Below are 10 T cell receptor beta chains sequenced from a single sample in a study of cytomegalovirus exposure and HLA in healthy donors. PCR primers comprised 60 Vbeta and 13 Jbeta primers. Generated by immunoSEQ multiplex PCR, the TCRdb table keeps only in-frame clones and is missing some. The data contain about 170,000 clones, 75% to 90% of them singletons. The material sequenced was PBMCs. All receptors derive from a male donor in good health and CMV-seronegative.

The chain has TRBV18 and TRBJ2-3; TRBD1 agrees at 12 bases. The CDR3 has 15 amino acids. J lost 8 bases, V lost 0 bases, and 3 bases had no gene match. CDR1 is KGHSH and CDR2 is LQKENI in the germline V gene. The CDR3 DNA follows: TGTGCCAGCTCACCACCGGGACAGGGGGCGGGTACGCAGTATTTT. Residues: CASSPPGQGAGTQYF. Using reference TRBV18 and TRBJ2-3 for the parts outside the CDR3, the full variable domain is NAGVMQNPRHLVRRRGQEARLRCSPMKGHSHVYWYRQLPEEGLKFMVYLQKENIIDESGMPKERFSAEFPKEGPSILRIQQVVRGDSAAYFCASSPPGQGAGTQYFGPGTRLTVL.

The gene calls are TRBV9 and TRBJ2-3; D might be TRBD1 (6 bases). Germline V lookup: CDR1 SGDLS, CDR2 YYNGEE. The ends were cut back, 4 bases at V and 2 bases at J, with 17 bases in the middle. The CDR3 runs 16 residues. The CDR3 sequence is CASSPAANRVTDTQYF. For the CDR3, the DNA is TGTGCCAGCAGCCCGGCAGCGAACAGGGTCACAGATACGCAGTATTTT.

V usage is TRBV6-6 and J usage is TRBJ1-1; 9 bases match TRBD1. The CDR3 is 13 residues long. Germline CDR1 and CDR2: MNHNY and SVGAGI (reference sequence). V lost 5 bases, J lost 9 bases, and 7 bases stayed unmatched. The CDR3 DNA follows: TGTGCCAGCAGTCCGACAGGGGGTGGGCAAGCTTTCTTT. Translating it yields CASSPTGGGQAFF.

CDR3 loop: CAIQGAGYGYTF. CDR3 DNA: TGTGCCATCCAGGGGGCCGGCTATGGCTACACCTTC. The rearrangement links TRBV10-3 to TRBJ1-2, with 8 bases matching TRBD1. With V trimmed by 8 bases and J by 4 bases, 3 bases remained unmatched. Germline V lookup: CDR1 ENHRY, CDR2 SYGVKD. The CDR3 is 12 residues long.

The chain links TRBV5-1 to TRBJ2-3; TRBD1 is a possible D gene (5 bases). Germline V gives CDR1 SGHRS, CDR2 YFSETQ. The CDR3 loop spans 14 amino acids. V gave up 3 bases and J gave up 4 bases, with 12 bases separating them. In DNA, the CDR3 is TGCGCCAGCAGCTCGGTACCAGGGTCAGATACGCAGTATTTT. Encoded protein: CASSSVPGSDTQYF.

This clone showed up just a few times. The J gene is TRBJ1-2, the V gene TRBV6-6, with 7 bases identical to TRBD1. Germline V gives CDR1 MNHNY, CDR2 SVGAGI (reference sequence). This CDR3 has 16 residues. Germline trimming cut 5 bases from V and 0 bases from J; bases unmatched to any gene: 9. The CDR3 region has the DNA TGTGCCAGCAGTCCCGGAGGACAGGACGCTAACTATGGCTACACCTTC. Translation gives CASSPGGQDANYGYTF.

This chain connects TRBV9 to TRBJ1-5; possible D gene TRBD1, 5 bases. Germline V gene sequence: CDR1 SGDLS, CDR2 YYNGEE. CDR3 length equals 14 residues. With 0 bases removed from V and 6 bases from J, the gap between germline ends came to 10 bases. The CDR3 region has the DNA TGTGCCAGCAGCGTAGGGGGCTCCGGTCAGCCCCAGCATTTT. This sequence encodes CASSVGGSGQPQHF.

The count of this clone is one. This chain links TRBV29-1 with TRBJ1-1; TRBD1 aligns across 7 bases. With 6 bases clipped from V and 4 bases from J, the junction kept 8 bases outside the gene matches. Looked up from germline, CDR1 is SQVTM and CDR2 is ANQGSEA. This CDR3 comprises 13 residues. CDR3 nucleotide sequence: TGCAGCGTCTCGAGACAGGGAGGCACTGAAGCTTTCTTT. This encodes CSVSRQGGTEAFF.

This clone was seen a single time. The CDR3 protein is CAAQARVSSGANVLTF. The CDR3 DNA follows: TGTGCCGCCCAGGCGAGGGTTTCATCTGGGGCCAACGTCCTGACTTTC. V is TRBV10-3 and J is TRBJ2-6; TRBD2 might be the D (5 bases). Per germline, CDR1 ENHRY and CDR2 SYGVKD. The CDR3 contains 16 residues. Trimming stripped 11 bases from V and 1 base from J, with 18 bases between.

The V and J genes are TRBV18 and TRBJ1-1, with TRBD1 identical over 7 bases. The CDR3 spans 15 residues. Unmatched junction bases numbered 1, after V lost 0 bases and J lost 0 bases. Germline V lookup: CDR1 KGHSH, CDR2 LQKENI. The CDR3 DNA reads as TGTGCCAGCTCACCACCAGGGACAGTGAACACTGAAGCTTTCTTT. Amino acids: CASSPPGTVNTEAFF. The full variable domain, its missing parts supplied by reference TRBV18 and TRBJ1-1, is NAGVMQNPRHLVRRRGQEARLRCSPMKGHSHVYWYRQLPEEGLKFMVYLQKENIIDESGMPKERFSAEFPKEGPSILRIQQVVRGDSAAYFCASSPPGTVNTEAFFGQGTRLTVV.